Listed below are T cell receptor beta chains from one sample, sequenced in a study of vaccination effects on CD4 cells after COVID-19. These TCRs' antigens remain unknown. Data came from immunoSEQ multiplex PCR; TCRdb stores just in-frame clones and leaves some out. The data hold around 49,000 clones, with approximately 72% observed a single time. The sequencing here drew on CD4+ T cells from PBMCs cultured with a peptide pool, taken before COVID-19 vaccination. Receptor source: a human donor who had a prior SARS-CoV-2 infection. Each CDR3 is given with its conserved first and last residue. D genes are given only for firm matches. Clone size is not always given. Where it is, it says once, few, many or a class for expanded clones.

clone size	V gene	D gene	J gene	CDR3 protein	CDR3 DNA
.	TRBV14	.	TRBJ2-7	CASSQIQLLVILPTYEQYF	TGTGCCAGCAGCCAGATCCAGCTTTTAGTGATCCTGCCTACCTACGAGCAGTACTTC
.	TRBV6-2/TRBV6-3	.	TRBJ2-7	CASSSPGEVIHEQYF	TGTGCCAGCAGTTCGCCCGGGGAAGTCATCCACGAGCAGTACTTC
.	TRBV5-1	TRBD1	TRBJ1-1	CASSQRDRANTEAFF	TGCGCCAGCAGCCAGAGGGACAGGGCTAACACTGAAGCTTTCTTT
.	TRBV7-7	.	TRBJ2-1	CASSLDLFSYNEQFF	TGTGCTAGCAGCTTAGACTTATTCTCCTACAATGAGCAGTTCTTC
once	TRBV6-2/TRBV6-3	.	TRBJ2-3	CASSYSRESTDTQYF	TGTGCCAGCAGTTACTCGCGGGAAAGCACAGATACGCAGTATTTT
.	TRBV11-2	.	TRBJ1-2	CASSTDRSYGYTF	TGTGCCAGCAGCACAGACCGTAGCTATGGCTACACCTTC
.	TRBV6-5	.	TRBJ1-1	CASSHRVSDEAFF	TGTGCCAGCAGTCACAGGGTTTCTGATGAAGCTTTCTTT
.	TRBV18	TRBD1	TRBJ1-6	CASSLLPTGALNSPLHF	TGTGCCAGCTCACTCCTTCCGACAGGGGCCCTAAATTCACCCCTCCACTTT
.	TRBV4-1	.	TRBJ1-6	CASSLMVGDNSPLHF	TGCGCCAGCAGCCTTATGGTGGGGGATAATTCACCCCTCCACTTT
.	TRBV15	.	TRBJ1-6	CATRRNPGADSPLHF	TGTGCCACCCGGAGAAACCCGGGGGCTGATTCACCCCTCCACTTT
.	TRBV4-2	.	TRBJ1-4	CASSQEPGATNEKLFF	TGTGCCAGCAGCCAAGAGCCAGGAGCAACTAATGAAAAACTGTTTTTT
.	TRBV25-1	TRBD2	TRBJ2-7	CASSAGGSYEQYF	TGTGCCAGCAGTGCGGGGGGTAGCTACGAGCAGTACTTC
.	TRBV5-1	TRBD1	TRBJ2-7	CASSGGTGYHYEQYF	TGCGCCAGCAGCGGCGGGACAGGATATCACTACGAGCAGTACTTC
.	TRBV19	.	TRBJ1-3	CASSFFSGNTIYF	TGTGCCAGTTCTTTCTTCTCTGGAAACACCATATATTTT
.	TRBV5-5	.	TRBJ1-2	CASSIGQRFYGYTF	TGTGCCAGCAGCATAGGACAGCGATTCTATGGCTACACCTTC
.	TRBV9	.	TRBJ2-1	CASSVVGRDNEQFF	TGTGCCAGCAGCGTAGTCGGCAGGGACAATGAGCAGTTCTTC
.	TRBV7-9	.	TRBJ1-5	CASSFMSYENNQPQHF	TGTGCCAGCAGCTTCATGAGTTATGAGAACAATCAGCCCCAGCATTTT
.	TRBV10-3	TRBD2	TRBJ2-3	CAISELSSGEDTQYF	TGTGCCATCAGTGAGCTGTCTAGCGGGGAGGATACGCAGTATTTT
few	TRBV19	.	TRBJ1-3	CASSTGRRFSGNTIYF	TGTGCCAGTAGTACCGGCAGGCGATTCTCTGGAAACACCATATATTTT
once	TRBV6-5	.	TRBJ1-4	CASRRASTNEKLFF	TGTGCCAGCCGAAGGGCCTCCACTAATGAAAAACTGTTTTTT
.	TRBV15	TRBD1	TRBJ1-5	CATSRGPLQGNQPQHF	TGTGCCACCAGCAGAGGCCCCCTACAGGGGAATCAGCCCCAGCATTTT
.	TRBV10-3	TRBD2	TRBJ2-2	CAISSSGSNAGELFF	TGTGCCATCAGTTCTAGCGGGAGTAACGCCGGGGAGCTGTTTTTT
.	TRBV4-1	.	TRBJ1-4	CASSQDRSVYNEKLFF	TGCGCCAGCAGCCAAGATCGGTCAGTTTATAATGAAAAACTGTTTTTT
once	TRBV2	.	TRBJ1-2	CASTTRPLINYGYTF	TGTGCCAGCACTACCCGGCCGCTGATAAACTATGGCTACACCTTC
.	TRBV5-1	.	TRBJ2-3	CASSLSRGADTQYF	TGCGCCAGCAGCTTGTCCAGGGGCGCAGATACGCAGTATTTT
.	TRBV7-2	TRBD1	TRBJ2-3	CASTRTRDRGGDTQYF	TGTGCCAGCACCCGCACCCGGGACAGGGGAGGAGATACGCAGTATTTT
.	TRBV5-1	.	TRBJ2-2	CASSFGVTNTGELFF	TGCGCCAGCAGCTTTGGGGTAACGAACACCGGGGAGCTGTTTTTT
.	TRBV7-2	.	TRBJ2-7	CASSSRGAAGYEQYF	TGTGCCAGCAGCTCACGAGGGGCGGCGGGCTACGAGCAGTACTTC
.	TRBV7-3	.	TRBJ2-2	CASSLRGGTGELFF	TGTGCCAGCAGCTTACGTGGTGGCACCGGGGAGCTGTTTTTT
once	TRBV6-5	TRBD1	TRBJ2-3	CASRTGGDTQYF	TGTGCCAGCAGGACAGGGGGAGATACGCAGTATTTT
few	TRBV5-1	TRBD1	TRBJ2-1	CASSRGQAGRQFF	TGCGCCAGCAGCCGGGGACAGGCGGGTCGGCAGTTCTTC
.	TRBV5-1	TRBD1	TRBJ1-2	CASSLGGGDGYTF	TGCGCCAGCAGCTTGGGAGGGGGCGACGGCTACACCTTC
few	TRBV9	TRBD2	TRBJ2-2	CASSVSPGTSNAGELFF	TGTGCCAGCAGCGTATCCCCCGGGACTAGCAATGCCGGGGAGCTGTTTTTT
.	TRBV11-3	TRBD1	TRBJ2-3	CASSRQGDTDTQYF	TGTGCCAGCAGCCGACAGGGGGACACAGATACGCAGTATTTT
.	TRBV7-2	.	TRBJ2-5	CASSSGRGETQYF	TGTGCCAGCAGCTCGGGCAGGGGAGAGACCCAGTACTTC
.	TRBV7-2	TRBD2	TRBJ2-5	CASSLGLLAGGLEETQYF	TGTGCCAGCAGCTTAGGGTTACTAGCGGGAGGATTAGAAGAGACCCAGTACTTC
few	TRBV27	TRBD1	TRBJ1-1	CASRRRQGEAFF	TGTGCCAGCAGACGAAGACAGGGAGAAGCTTTCTTT
.	TRBV7-2	.	TRBJ2-1	CASSLDSGNSYNEQFF	TGTGCCAGCAGCTTAGACAGCGGTAACTCCTACAATGAGCAGTTCTTC
few	TRBV4-3	TRBD1	TRBJ1-6	CASSQQQGRNSPLHF	TGCGCCAGCAGCCAACAACAGGGGCGCAATTCACCCCTCCACTTT
.	TRBV27	.	TRBJ1-2	CANNGGYTF	TGTGCCAACAACGGGGGCTACACCTTC
once	TRBV15	.	TRBJ2-1	CATSREGRGYNEQFF	TGTGCCACCAGCAGAGAAGGCAGGGGTTACAATGAGCAGTTCTTC
.	TRBV5-5	.	TRBJ2-5	CASSPGGRETQYF	TGTGCCAGCAGCCCCGGGGGGCGAGAGACCCAGTACTTC
.	TRBV7-2	.	TRBJ2-3	CASSTRQIDTQYF	TGTGCCAGCAGCACCCGACAGATAGATACGCAGTATTTT
.	TRBV6-2/TRBV6-3	TRBD1	TRBJ1-2	CASSFRQGWGYTF	TGTGCCAGCAGCTTCCGACAGGGTTGGGGCTACACCTTC
.	TRBV12-5	.	TRBJ2-3	CASGLGTHLSTDTQYF	TGTGCTAGTGGTTTGGGGACACACCTCAGCACAGATACGCAGTATTTT
few	TRBV6-2/TRBV6-3	.	TRBJ2-1	CASSYLLEGKYNEQFF	TGTGCCAGCAGTTACTTGCTAGAGGGGAAGTACAATGAGCAGTTCTTC
.	TRBV19	.	TRBJ1-5	CASKSGRGQPQHF	TGTGCCAGTAAATCGGGGCGGGGGCAGCCCCAGCATTTT
once	TRBV9	.	TRBJ2-1	CASSVEGRSEQFF	TGTGCCAGCAGCGTAGAGGGGCGGTCGGAGCAGTTCTTC
.	TRBV6-6	.	TRBJ1-5	CASLVPQHF	TGTGCCAGCTTAGTGCCCCAGCATTTT
.	TRBV5-5	.	TRBJ1-1	CASSWGGRTEAFF	TGTGCCAGCAGCTGGGGGGGGCGCACTGAAGCTTTCTTT
.	TRBV5-1	TRBD1	TRBJ1-2	CASSLNLGGADRGGGYTF	TGCGCCAGCAGCTTGAACCTAGGAGGGGCCGACAGGGGCGGCGGCTACACCTTC
.	TRBV19	.	TRBJ2-5	CASSTSLGEETQYF	TGTGCCAGTAGTACCTCTCTGGGGGAAGAGACCCAGTACTTC